These T cell receptor beta chains were read from a single sample in a study of CD8 T cells in ankylosing spondylitis. Each CDR3 protein gets one entry after TCRdb re-called the 5' RACE reads with MiXCR. The sample has about 220,000 distinct CDR3 sequences; approximately 7.4% are singletons. What was sequenced was blood, either unsorted or a sorted T cell fraction (not recorded which). The receptors come from a male donor with ankylosing spondylitis. CDR3s include the opening cysteine and the closing phenylalanine or tryptophan. D genes are given only for firm matches. Clone size, where shown, is once, few, many, or a class for clones that have expanded.

>11|NA|TRBJ1-1|many|TRBV3-1
TGTGCCAGCTACGACAGGACTGAAGCTTTCTTT
CASYDRTEAFF
>14|NA|TRBJ2-3|few|TRBV3-1
TGTGCCAGCAGCCAAGACAGGGTCCGAGATACGCAGTATTTT
CASSQDRVRDTQYF
>15|NA|TRBJ2-7|many|TRBV6-5
TGTGCCAGCAGTTACGGATCGGGTCCCCTGGGCGAGCAGTACTTC
CASSYGSGPLGEQYF
>14|NA|TRBJ1-2|many|TRBV9
TGTGCCAGCAGCGTAGGCACGGCGGACTATGGCTACACCTTC
CASSVGTADYGYTF
>15|TRBD2|TRBJ2-3|few|TRBV7-8
TGTGCCAGCAGCGCGTTAGCGGGAGCGGCAGATACGCAGTATTTT
CASSALAGAADTQYF
>13|NA|TRBJ2-7|many|TRBV7-9
TGTGCCAGCAGCTTTCGAGATCCCTACGAGCAGTACTTC
CASSFRDPYEQYF
>16|TRBD2|TRBJ2-4|many|TRBV9
TGTGCCAGCAGCGTATCTCCTAATCGACTAGCCGACATTCAGTACTTC
CASSVSPNRLADIQYF
>16|NA|TRBJ2-3|many|TRBV6-2/TRBV6-3
TGTGCCAGCAGTCAAATTACCGGGAGAGACACAGATACGCAGTATTTT
CASSQITGRDTDTQYF
>12|NA|TRBJ1-1|NA|TRBV29-1
TGCAGCGCCCGGGATTTGAACACTGAAGCTTTCTTT
CSARDLNTEAFF
>14|NA|TRBJ2-3|many|TRBV28
TGTGCCAGCAGTTTACGAGTCGGGGGAGATACGCAGTATTTT
CASSLRVGGDTQYF
>15|NA|TRBJ2-2|few|TRBV4-2
TGTGCCAGCAGACCCCCCGGCGGGGACAACGGGGAGCTGTTTTTT
CASRPPGGDNGELFF
>12|NA|TRBJ2-7|many|TRBV7-9
TGTGCCAGCAGCCGAGGGAACCCCGAGCAGTACTTC
CASSRGNPEQYF
>13|NA|TRBJ2-7|many|TRBV7-9
TGTGCCAGCAGCTTCGGCGAGCACTACGAGCAGTACTTC
CASSFGEHYEQYF
>12|NA|TRBJ1-6|many|TRBV12-3/TRBV12-4
TGTGCCAGCAGTTTTCCCAATTCACCCCTCCACTTT
CASSFPNSPLHF
>15|TRBD2|TRBJ2-7|NA|TRBV6-1
TGTGCCAGCAGTCAACCCGGGACTAGGTTCTACGAGCAGTACTTC
CASSQPGTRFYEQYF
>14|TRBD2|TRBJ2-5|few|TRBV12-3/TRBV12-4
TGTGCCAGCAGTTTAGCGGGACTAGAGGAGACCCAGTACTTC
CASSLAGLEETQYF
>13|NA|TRBJ2-3|many|TRBV27
TGTGCCAGCACCTCCTTTAGCACAGATACGCAGTATTTT
CASTSFSTDTQYF
>17|NA|TRBJ1-2|many|TRBV7-9
TGTGCCAGCAGCTTAGCCGGCAGGGTGAACGCGGTTGGAGGCTACACCTTC
CASSLAGRVNAVGGYTF
>14|TRBD2|TRBJ2-1|NA|TRBV29-1
TGCAGCGTTGAAGGGCTAGCGGGGTTCCATGAGCAGTTCTTC
CSVEGLAGFHEQFF
>16|TRBD1|TRBJ1-1|many|TRBV9
TGTGCCAGCAGCCCCCCGGGACAGGGGGCGGACACTGAAGCTTTCTTT
CASSPPGQGADTEAFF
>15|TRBD2|TRBJ2-7|many|TRBV27
TGTGCCAGCAGTTTTCGAGCGGGAGGCGTCTACGAGCAGTACTTC
CASSFRAGGVYEQYF
>16|NA|TRBJ2-3|many|TRBV7-8
TGTGCCAGCAGCTACCCCCGCGGGTCTAGCACAGATACGCAGTATTTT
CASSYPRGSSTDTQYF
>14|TRBD1|TRBJ2-7|NA|TRBV2
TGTGCCAGCAGTGAGGGGGACAGGCTTTACGAGCAGTACTTC
CASSEGDRLYEQYF
>14|TRBD2|TRBJ2-7|many|TRBV12-3/TRBV12-4
TGTGCCAGCGGAACTAGCGGGAGCTCCTACGAGCAGTACTTC
CASGTSGSSYEQYF
>14|NA|TRBJ2-7|many|TRBV28
TGTGCCAGCAGTTTTCCGCCGACACCTTACGAGCAGTACTTC
CASSFPPTPYEQYF
>13|NA|TRBJ1-1|many|TRBV28
TGTGCCAGCAGTTTGGGTAGAACGACTGAAGCTTTCTTT
CASSLGRTTEAFF
>17|NA|TRBJ1-2|many|TRBV27
TGTGCCAGCAGTTTACTGACCGCGGTGGGATCCCCTTATGGCTACACCTTC
CASSLLTAVGSPYGYTF
>11|NA|TRBJ2-7|few|TRBV29-1
TGCAGCGTCACACAGGGATACGAGCAGTACTTC
CSVTQGYEQYF
>14|NA|TRBJ2-7|few|TRBV30
TGTGCCTGGAGTGGACAGGTCATCACCTACGAGCAGTACTTC
CAWSGQVITYEQYF
>15|TRBD2|TRBJ2-1|many|TRBV9
TGTGCCAGCAGCGTAGTTAGCGGGTATTACAATGAGCAGTTCTTC
CASSVVSGYYNEQFF
>15|TRBD1|TRBJ2-5|many|TRBV29-1
TGCAGCGTTGACATAGACAGGGCCCTCCAAGAGACCCAGTACTTC
CSVDIDRALQETQYF
>15|NA|TRBJ1-5|many|TRBV7-9
TGTGCCAGCAGCTTCGGGGTGGTTAACAATCAGCCCCAGCATTTT
CASSFGVVNNQPQHF
>14|TRBD1|TRBJ1-4|many|TRBV5-1
TGCGCCAGCAGCTTGGACACAGGGGAGGAAAAACTGTTTTTT
CASSLDTGEEKLFF
>14|NA|TRBJ2-1|many|TRBV3-1
TGTGCCAGCAGCCTAACCGGGAGAAGCAATGAGCAGTTCTTC
CASSLTGRSNEQFF
>17|TRBD2|TRBJ2-3|few|TRBV27
TGTGCCAGCAGTTTGTTGAGGACTAGCGGGAAGACAGATACGCAGTATTTT
CASSLLRTSGKTDTQYF
>13|NA|TRBJ1-1|NA|TRBV29-1
TGCAGCGTTGGGCGGGGTACGAGCACTGAAGCTTTCTTT
CSVGRGTSTEAFF
>15|NA|TRBJ1-2|many|TRBV5-6
TGTGCCAGCAGCCCGGATACCTTCTCCCCCTATGGCTACACCTTC
CASSPDTFSPYGYTF
>14|NA|TRBJ1-1|many|TRBV29-1
TGCAGCGTTGAGGGGAAGATAGGGGACACTGAAGCTTTCTTT
CSVEGKIGDTEAFF
>15|TRBD2|TRBJ2-1|many|TRBV6-2/TRBV6-3
TGTGCCAGCAGTCAACTAGCGGGAGCCTACAATGAGCAGTTCTTC
CASSQLAGAYNEQFF
>17|NA|TRBJ2-6|many|TRBV29-1
TGCAGCGTTGAACCCCCGTTGGGTCCCTCTGGGGCCAACGTCCTGACTTTC
CSVEPPLGPSGANVLTF
>12|NA|TRBJ1-5|many|TRBV15
TGTGCCACCAGCGAGGGGGTACAGCCCCAGCATTTT
CATSEGVQPQHF
>14|TRBD1|TRBJ2-5|many|TRBV2
TGTGCCAGCAGTGATGCGGGACAGGCAGAGACCCAGTACTTC
CASSDAGQAETQYF
>18|TRBD1|TRBJ2-7|NA|TRBV3-1
TGTGCCAGCAGCCAAGAACCCGGGACAGGGGGCTTGACCTACGAGCAGTACTTC
CASSQEPGTGGLTYEQYF
>21|TRBD2|TRBJ2-1|NA|TRBV14
TGTGCCAGCAGCCATTGGGGGACTAGCGGGAGGTTCTCGAGCTCCTACAATGAGCAGTTCTTC
CASSHWGTSGRFSSSYNEQFF
>13|NA|TRBJ2-7|many|TRBV12-3/TRBV12-4
TGTGCCAGCACAACAGGGACGTCCTACGAGCAGTACTTC
CASTTGTSYEQYF
>16|NA|TRBJ2-7|many|TRBV27
TGTGCCAGCAGCACCCTGGGCACTCGGAGCTCCTACGAGCAGTACTTC
CASSTLGTRSSYEQYF
>15|TRBD2|TRBJ2-1|many|TRBV12-3/TRBV12-4
TGTGCCAGCAGTTTGGGACTAGCGTTAACCCATGAGCAGTTCTTC
CASSLGLALTHEQFF
>15|TRBD2|TRBJ2-3|many|TRBV6-5
TGTGCCAGCAGTACTCCTAGCGGGGTAGCAGATACGCAGTATTTT
CASSTPSGVADTQYF